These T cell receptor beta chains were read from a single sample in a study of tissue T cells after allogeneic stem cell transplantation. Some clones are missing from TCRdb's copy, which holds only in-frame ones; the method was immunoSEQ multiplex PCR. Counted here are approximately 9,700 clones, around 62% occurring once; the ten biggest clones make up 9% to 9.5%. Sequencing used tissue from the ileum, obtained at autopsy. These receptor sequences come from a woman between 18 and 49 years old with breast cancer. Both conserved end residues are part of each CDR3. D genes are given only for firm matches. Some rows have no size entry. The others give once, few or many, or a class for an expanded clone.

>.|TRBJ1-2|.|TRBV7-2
TGTGCCAGCAGCTTAAGGCTCTATGGCTACACCTTC
CASSLRLYGYTF
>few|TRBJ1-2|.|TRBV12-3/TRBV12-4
TGTGCCAGCAGTTTAAACGGCTATGGCTACACCTTC
CASSLNGYGYTF
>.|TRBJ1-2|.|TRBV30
TGTGCCTGGGGCGACGGGGGCAGGTACTACACCTTC
CAWGDGGRYYTF
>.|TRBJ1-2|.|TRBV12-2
TGTGCAACTCTCTTCCCGGGGGCCTTATATGGCTACACCTTC
CATLFPGALYGYTF
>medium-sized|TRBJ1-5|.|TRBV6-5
TGTGCCAGCAGGTGGGGCGATCAGCCCCAGCATTTT
CASRWGDQPQHF
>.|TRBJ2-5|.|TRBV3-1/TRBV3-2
TGTGCCAGTGGCTATGAGACTTCGGCCCAGTACTTC
CASGYETSAQYF
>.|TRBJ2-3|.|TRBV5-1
TGCGCCAGCAGCTTGGAACCTGCTAGCACAGATACGCAGTATTTT
CASSLEPASTDTQYF
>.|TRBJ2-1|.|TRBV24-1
TGTGCCACCAGTGATGAGTTCAATGAGCAGTTCTTC
CATSDEFNEQFF
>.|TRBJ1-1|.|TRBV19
TGTGCCAGTAGTATTCTGGGCACTGAAGCTTTCTTT
CASSILGTEAFF
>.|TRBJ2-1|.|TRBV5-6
TGTGCCAGCAGCTGGGACACGTCCTACAATGAGCAGTTCTTC
CASSWDTSYNEQFF
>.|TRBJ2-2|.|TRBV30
TGTGCCTGGGGAAGGTTGGCAAACACCGGGGAGCTGTTTTTT
CAWGRLANTGELFF
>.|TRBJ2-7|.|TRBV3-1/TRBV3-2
TGTGCCAGCAGCCGGGGGTCCGAGCAGTACTTC
CASSRGSEQYF
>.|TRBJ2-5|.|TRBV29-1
TGCAGCGTTGATTTGGCAGGGCAAGAGACCCAGTACTTC
CSVDLAGQETQYF
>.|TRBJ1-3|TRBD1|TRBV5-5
TGTGCCAGCAGCCAAGGACAGGTCAGGCCTGGAAACACCATATATTTT
CASSQGQVRPGNTIYF
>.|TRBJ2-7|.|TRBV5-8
TGTGCCAGCATTGTCCGGGGAGGCTACGAGCAGTACTTC
CASIVRGGYEQYF
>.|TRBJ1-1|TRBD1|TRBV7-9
TGTGCCAGCAGCTTAGTTACAGGGGTGAACACTGAAGCTTTCTTT
CASSLVTGVNTEAFF
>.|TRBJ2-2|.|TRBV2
TGTGCCAGCAGGGCTGACAGGACCGGGGAGCTGTTTTTT
CASRADRTGELFF
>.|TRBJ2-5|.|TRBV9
TGTGCCAGCAGCGTAGTCCCCACTAGATACCAAGAGACCCAGTACTTC
CASSVVPTRYQETQYF
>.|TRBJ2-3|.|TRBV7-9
TGTGCCAGCAGCTTGCGGGCGGTCACAGATACGCAGTATTTT
CASSLRAVTDTQYF
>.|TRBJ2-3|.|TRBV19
TGTGCCAGTAGTATCGGAGCCTTGGGTGGCTATACGCAGTATTTT
CASSIGALGGYTQYF
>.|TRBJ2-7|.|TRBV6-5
TGTGCCAGCAGCAGGGACCACTCCTACGAGCAGTACTTC
CASSRDHSYEQYF
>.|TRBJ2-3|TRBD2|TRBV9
TGTGCCAGCAGTTATAGCGGGGGGGCCTCGGATACGCAGTATTTT
CASSYSGGASDTQYF
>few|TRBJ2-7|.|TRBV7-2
TGTGCCAGCAGCTTAGGCAGGGGCCACGAGCAGTACTTC
CASSLGRGHEQYF
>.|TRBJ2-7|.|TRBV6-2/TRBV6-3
TGTGCCAGCAGTTATCTGATCAACGGGCAGTACTTC
CASSYLINGQYF
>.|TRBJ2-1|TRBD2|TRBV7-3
TGTGCCAGCAGCCCACTAGCGGGATCCTACAATGAGCAGTTCTTC
CASSPLAGSYNEQFF
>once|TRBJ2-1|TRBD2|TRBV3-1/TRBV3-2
TGTGCCAGCAGCCAAGGGTCGTGGACTAGTGGGAGGTTCTTC
CASSQGSWTSGRFF
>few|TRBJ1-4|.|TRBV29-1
TGCAGCGTTGGGCCCAGTCGCGGGGGGAATGAAAAACTGTTTTTT
CSVGPSRGGNEKLFF